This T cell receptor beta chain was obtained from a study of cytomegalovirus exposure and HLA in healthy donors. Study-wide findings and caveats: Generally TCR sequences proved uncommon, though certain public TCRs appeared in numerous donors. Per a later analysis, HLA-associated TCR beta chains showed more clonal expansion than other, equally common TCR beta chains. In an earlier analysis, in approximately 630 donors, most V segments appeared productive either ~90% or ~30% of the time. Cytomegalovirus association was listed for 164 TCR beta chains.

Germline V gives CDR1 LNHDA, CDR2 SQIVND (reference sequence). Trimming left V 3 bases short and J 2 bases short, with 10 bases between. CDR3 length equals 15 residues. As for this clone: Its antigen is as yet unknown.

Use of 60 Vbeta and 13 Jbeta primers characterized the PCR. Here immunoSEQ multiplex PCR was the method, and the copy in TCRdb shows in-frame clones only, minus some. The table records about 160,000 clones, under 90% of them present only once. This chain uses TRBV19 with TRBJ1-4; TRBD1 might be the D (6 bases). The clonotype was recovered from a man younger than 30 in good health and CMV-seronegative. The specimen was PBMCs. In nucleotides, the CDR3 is TGTGCCAGTAGTATGGGGGCGTCTACTAATGAAAAACTGTTTTTT. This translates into CASSMGASTNEKLFF.